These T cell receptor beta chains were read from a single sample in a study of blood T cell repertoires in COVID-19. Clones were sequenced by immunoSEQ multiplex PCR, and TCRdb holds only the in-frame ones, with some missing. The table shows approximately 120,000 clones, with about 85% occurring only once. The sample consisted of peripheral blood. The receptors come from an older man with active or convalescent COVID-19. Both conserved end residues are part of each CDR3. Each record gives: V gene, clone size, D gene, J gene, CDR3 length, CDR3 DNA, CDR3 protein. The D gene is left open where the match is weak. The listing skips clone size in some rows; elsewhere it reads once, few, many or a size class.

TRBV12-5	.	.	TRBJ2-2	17	TGTGCTAGTGGTCCCGGAAGAGGGGGAGCCCCCACCGGGGAGCTGTTTTTT	CASGPGRGGAPTGELFF
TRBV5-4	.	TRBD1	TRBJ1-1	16	TGTGCCAGCAGCTTGGGACAGGGGGCCGTCAACACTGAAGCTTTCTTT	CASSLGQGAVNTEAFF
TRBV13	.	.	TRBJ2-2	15	TGTGCCAGCAGCTTAGCACAGGGTATCGCCGGGGAGCTGTTTTTT	CASSLAQGIAGELFF
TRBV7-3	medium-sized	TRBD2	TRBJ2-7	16	TGTGCCAGCAGCCCCTCCGGGACTAGCTCCGCCTACGAGCAGTACTTC	CASSPSGTSSAYEQYF
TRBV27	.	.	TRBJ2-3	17	TGTGCCAGCAGTTTAACCTCCAGGGGATCTAGCACAGATACGCAGTATTTT	CASSLTSRGSSTDTQYF
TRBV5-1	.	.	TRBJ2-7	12	TGCGCCAGCAGCTTAACCCAGTACGAGCAGTACTTC	CASSLTQYEQYF
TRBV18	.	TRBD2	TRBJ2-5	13	TGTGCCAGCTCACTCTTGGCGGGAGAGTCCCAGTACTTC	CASSLLAGESQYF
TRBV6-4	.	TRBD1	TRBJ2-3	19	TGTGCCAGCAGTGACTCGATGGTATCAGGACAGGGTAACACAGATACGCAGTATTTT	CASSDSMVSGQGNTDTQYF
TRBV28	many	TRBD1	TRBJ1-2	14	TGTGCCAGCAGTTTGGACAGGGGGGTGAGCGGCTACACCTTC	CASSLDRGVSGYTF
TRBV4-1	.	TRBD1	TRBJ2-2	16	TGCGCCAGCAGCCAAGACGACAGGGGATACACCGGGGAGCTGTTTTTT	CASSQDDRGYTGELFF
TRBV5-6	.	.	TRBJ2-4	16	TGTGCCAGCAGCTTTCGGCAGGGACTAGCCAAAAACATTCAGTACTTC	CASSFRQGLAKNIQYF
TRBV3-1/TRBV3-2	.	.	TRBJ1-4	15	TGTGCCAGCAGCCAAGTTTGGGAGACTAATGAAAAACTGTTTTTT	CASSQVWETNEKLFF
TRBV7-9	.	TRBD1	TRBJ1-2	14	TGTGCCAGCAGCTCCCAGGGGGCTAACTATGGCTACACCTTC	CASSSQGANYGYTF
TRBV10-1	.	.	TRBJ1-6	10	TGCGCCAGAGGGGGTATTCCCCTCCACTTT	CARGGIPLHF
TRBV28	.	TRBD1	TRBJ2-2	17	TGTGCCAGCAGGCAGACAGGGGGCTTCGGGAACACCGGGGAGCTGTTTTTT	CASRQTGGFGNTGELFF
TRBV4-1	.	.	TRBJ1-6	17	TGCGCCAGCAGCCAAGATCTGTGGAGCGGCACCGGTTCACCCCTCCACTTT	CASSQDLWSGTGSPLHF
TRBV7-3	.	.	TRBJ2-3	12	TGTGCCAGCAGCTCTAGCTCAGATACGCAGTATTTT	CASSSSSDTQYF
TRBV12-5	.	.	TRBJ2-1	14	TGTGCTAGTGGTTTGGTAGGAGTTGACAATGAGCAGTTCTTC	CASGLVGVDNEQFF
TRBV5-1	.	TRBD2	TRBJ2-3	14	TGCGCCAGCAGACTAGCGGGCCTCACAGATACGCAGTATTTT	CASRLAGLTDTQYF
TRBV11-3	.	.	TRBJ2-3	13	TGTGCCAGCAGCTTCAGTAGCACAGATACGCAGTATTTT	CASSFSSTDTQYF
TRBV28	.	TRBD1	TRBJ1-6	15	TGTGCCAGCAGTACCGGGGACAGACTAAATTCACCCCTCCACTTT	CASSTGDRLNSPLHF
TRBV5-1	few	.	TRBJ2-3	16	TGCGCCAGCAGCATGAAGGACGCTAGCGGCACAGATACGCAGTATTTT	CASSMKDASGTDTQYF
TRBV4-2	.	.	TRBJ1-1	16	TGTGCCAGCAGCCAAGAGACCCAGCGTCTGAACACTGAAGCTTTCTTT	CASSQETQRLNTEAFF
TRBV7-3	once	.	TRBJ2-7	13	TGTGCCAGCAGCTTACCGGGGACTCACGAGCAGTACTTC	CASSLPGTHEQYF
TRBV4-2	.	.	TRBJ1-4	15	TGTGCCAGCAGCCAAGAGTCAACAGTAGGAGGGAAACTGTTTTTT	CASSQESTVGGKLFF
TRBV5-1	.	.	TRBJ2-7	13	TGCGCCAGCAGCTTGGCGCCGGGGGTCGAGCAGTACTTC	CASSLAPGVEQYF
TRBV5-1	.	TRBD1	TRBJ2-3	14	TGCGCCAGCAGCTTTGGACAGGGGGCGAATACGCAGTATTTT	CASSFGQGANTQYF
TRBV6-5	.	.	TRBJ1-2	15	TGTGCCAGCAGTTATCGGGCAGGGAAATATTATGGCTACACCTTC	CASSYRAGKYYGYTF
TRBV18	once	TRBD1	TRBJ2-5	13	TGTGCCAGCTCGTTGGGACAGGAGGAGACCCAGTACTTC	CASSLGQEETQYF
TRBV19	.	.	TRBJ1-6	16	TGTGCCAGTAGTATTTTAATGCAGGGCTTGAATTCACCCCTCCACTTT	CASSILMQGLNSPLHF
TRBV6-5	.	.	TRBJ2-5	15	TGTGCCAGCGGCCTCGGGCTAGCGCGGCAAGAGACCCAGTACTTC	CASGLGLARQETQYF
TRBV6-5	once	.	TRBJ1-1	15	TGTGCCAGCAGTTACTTCAGTGGCCGAGGCACTGAAGCTTTCTTT	CASSYFSGRGTEAFF
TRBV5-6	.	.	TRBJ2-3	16	TGTGCCAGCAGCTTGGGGCTTACAGGGATCAACCCTACGCAGTATTTT	CASSLGLTGINPTQYF
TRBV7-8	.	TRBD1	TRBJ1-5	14	TGTGCCAGCAGCTCAAGACAGGGGGCTCTGCCCCAGCATTTT	CASSSRQGALPQHF
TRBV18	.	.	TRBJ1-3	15	TGTGCCAGCTCATACACAGGGATCACTGGAAACACCATATATTTT	CASSYTGITGNTIYF
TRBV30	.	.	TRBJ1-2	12	TGTGCCTGGAGTCGCGGGGAAGGAGGCTACACCTTC	CAWSRGEGGYTF
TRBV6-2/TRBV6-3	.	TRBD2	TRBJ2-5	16	TGTGCCAGCAGTCCGCCGACTAGCGTAAACCAAGAGACCCAGTACTTC	CASSPPTSVNQETQYF
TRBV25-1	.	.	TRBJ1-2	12	TGTGCCAGCAGTTGGGGGGGCTATGGCTACACCTTC	CASSWGGYGYTF
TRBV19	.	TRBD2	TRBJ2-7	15	TGTGCCAGTAGTGTAACTAGCGGGAGATTGAACGAGCAGTACTTC	CASSVTSGRLNEQYF
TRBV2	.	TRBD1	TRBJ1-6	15	TGTGCCAGCACCCAAGGTGGGACAGGGGACTCACCCCTCCACTTT	CASTQGGTGDSPLHF
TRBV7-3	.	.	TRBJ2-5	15	TGTGCCAGCAGCCCGACAGGGGCCGGGGGGGAGACCCAGTACTTC	CASSPTGAGGETQYF